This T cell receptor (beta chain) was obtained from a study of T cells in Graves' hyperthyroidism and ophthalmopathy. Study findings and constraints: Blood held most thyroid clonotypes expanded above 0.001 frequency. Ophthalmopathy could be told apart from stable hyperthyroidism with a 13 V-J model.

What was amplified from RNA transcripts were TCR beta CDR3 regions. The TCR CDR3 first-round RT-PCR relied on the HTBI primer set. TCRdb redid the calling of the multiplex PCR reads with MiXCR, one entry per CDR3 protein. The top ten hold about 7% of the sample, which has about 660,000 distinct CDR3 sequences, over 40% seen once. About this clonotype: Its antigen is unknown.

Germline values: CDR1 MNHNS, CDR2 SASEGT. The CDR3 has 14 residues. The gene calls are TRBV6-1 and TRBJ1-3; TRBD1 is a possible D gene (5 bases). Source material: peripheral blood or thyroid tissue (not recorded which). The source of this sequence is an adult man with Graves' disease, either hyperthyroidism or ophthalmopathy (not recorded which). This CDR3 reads CARDAGGSGNTIYF. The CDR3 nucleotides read TGTGCTAGAGATGCGGGGGGCTCTGGAAACACCATATATTTT.